Below are 32 T cell receptor beta chains sequenced from a single sample in a study of breast tumors, draining lymph nodes, adjacent tissues. Samples came from axillary lymph nodes draining the breast cancer. TCRdb ran MiXCR on the multiplex PCR reads and lists one entry per CDR3 protein. Of about 270,000 distinct CDR3 sequences in the sample, around 31% were seen once. Material: axillary lymph node tissue. These receptors came from a female donor with breast cancer. Some clones in this sample may be carry-over from other donors' samples.

This clonotype came up many times. The J gene is TRBJ2-3, the V gene TRBV20-1; D tentatively fits TRBD1 or TRBD2 (6 bases each). The germline V and J ends were trimmed by 1 base and 6 bases, with 14 bases remaining between them. The CDR3 length is 14 residues. Germline V gene lookup returns CDR1 DFQATT and CDR2 SNEGSKA (reference sequence). The CDR3 DNA follows: TGCAGTGCTAGAGGGGGGGCAGCCGAGGATACGCAGTATTTT. Protein sequence: CSARGGAAEDTQYF.

This clonotype was picked up a small number of times. This sequence joins TRBV12-3 or TRBV12-4 and TRBJ2-7; D gene ambiguous. This CDR3 spans 16 amino acids. V was pared by 0 bases and J by 0 bases, with 12 bases between. The DNA of the CDR3 is TGTGCCAGCAGTTTAGCCAGAACCCGACCCTCCTACGAGCAGTACTTC. Translated: CASSLARTRPSYEQYF.

This clonotype has a count of ten or more. The chain is built from TRBV7-2 and TRBJ2-7; the D gene is possibly TRBD2 (5 bases). The V gene's germline CDR1 is SGHTA and CDR2 FQGNSA. The CDR3 has 14 amino acids. Trimming removed 5 bases from V and 6 bases from J, with 17 bases in between. In DNA, the CDR3 is TGTGCCAGCAGCATCCCTGCGGGCCTTCGCGAGCAGTACTTC. Amino acids: CASSIPAGLREQYF. Supplemented by reference TRBV7-2 and TRBJ2-7, the full variable domain reads GAGVSQSPSNKVTEKGKDVELRCDPISGHTALYWYRQSLGQGLEFLIYFQGNSAPDKSGLPSDRFSAERTGGSVSTLTIQRTQQEDSAVYLCASSIPAGLREQYFGPGTRLTVT.

At least ten counts were recorded for this clonotype. V and J are TRBV12-3 or TRBV12-4 and TRBJ2-2, with no clear D. CDR3 length: 13 residues. Trimming removed 6 bases from V and 6 bases from J, with 11 bases in between. CDR3 region: CASRTRRAGELFF. The CDR3 DNA sequence: TGTGCCAGCAGAACGAGACGGGCCGGGGAGCTGTTTTTT.

This clonotype showed up many times. This chain connects TRBV9 to TRBJ2-3, with D perhaps TRBD2 (6 bases). Germline CDR1 reads SGDLS; CDR2 reads YYNGEE. The CDR3 sequence is 13 residues long. Trimming took 1 base from V and 4 from J, leaving 7 bases between them. CDR3 coding DNA: TGTGCCAGCAGCGTACCTAGCGCAGATACGCAGTATTTT. It encodes CASSVPSADTQYF.

The chain recombines TRBV5-1 with TRBJ2-1, with 7 bases matching TRBD1. Germline V gene sequence: CDR1 SGHRS, CDR2 YFSETQ. The length of the CDR3 is 15 residues. J was trimmed by 4 bases and V by 1 base; bases with no gene match: 5. In DNA, the CDR3 is TGCGCCAGCAGCTTGTCGACAGGGCCTTACAATGAGCAGTTCTTC. It specifies CASSLSTGPYNEQFF.

As concerns this clonotype: A read error may be the cause here, since a much bigger clone is one base away. The chain has TRBV20-1 and TRBJ2-1; D uncertain. The CDR3 sequence is 17 residues long. Germline V gene lookup returns CDR1 DFQATT and CDR2 SNEGSKA (reference sequence). CDR3 bases: TGCAGTGCTAGAGACCAAAACTTAAGTAGCTCCTACAATGAGCGGTTCTTC. This encodes CSARDQNLSSSYNERFF.

The J gene is TRBJ2-1, the V gene TRBV11-3; D is possibly TRBD1 (6 bases). V was cut by 5 bases and J by 6 bases, with 14 bases left in between. Germline V gene lookup returns CDR1 SGHNT and CDR2 YENEEA. The CDR3 runs to 14 residues. DNA for the CDR3: TGTGCCAGCAGCCCACCCGGGACAACCAATGAGCAGTTCTTC. Protein sequence: CASSPPGTTNEQFF.

This clonotype was seen many times. The CDR3 spells CASSLGLGGYTF. CDR3 nucleotides: TGTGCCAGCAGCTTAGGACTGGGAGGCTACACCTTC. The J gene is TRBJ1-2, the V gene TRBV7-9; D ambiguous. V was shortened by 1 base and J by 8 bases, with 8 bases between the two germline ends. CDR3 size: 12 residues. CDR1 and CDR2 from the germline V gene are SEHNR and FQNEAQ (reference sequence).

As for this clonotype: Since a much larger clone is just one base distant, this may be a read error. The chain recombines TRBV9 with TRBJ2-5, with 11 bases lining up with TRBD2. V shed 4 bases, J shed 7 bases, and the junction held 6 bases outside the gene matches. In germline, CDR1 is SGDLS, CDR2 YYNGEE. The CDR3 totals 14 residues. CDR3 DNA: TGTGCCAGCAGCTCACCGGGGACTAGCGGGACCCAGTACTTC. Translating it yields CASSSPGTSGTQYF. The full variable domain, its missing parts supplied by reference TRBV9 and TRBJ2-5, is DSGVTQTPKHLITATGQRVTLRCSPRSGDLSVYWYQQSLDQGLQFLIQYYNGEERAKGNILERFSAQQFPDLHSELNLSSLELGDSALYFCASSSPGTSGTQYFGPGTRLLVL.

J is TRBJ2-3 and V is TRBV27; D may be TRBD2 (6 bases). Trimming cost V 7 bases and J 0 bases, with 14 bases left between them. The CDR3 loop spans 15 amino acids. Germline CDR1 is MNHEY and CDR2 is SMNVEV (reference sequence). Here the CDR3 reads CASNLAFASTDTQYF. CDR3 nucleotide sequence: TGTGCCAGCAACCTAGCGTTCGCTAGCACAGATACGCAGTATTTT.

Many counts were recorded for this clonotype. The chain is built from TRBV12-3 or TRBV12-4 and TRBJ2-1; 10 nucleotides agree with TRBD2. V gave up 5 bases and J gave up 4 bases; unmatched junction bases: 5. This CDR3 spans 15 amino acids. The CDR3 region has the DNA TGTGCCAGCAGTCCCGGGACTAGCGTATACAATGAGCAGTTCTTC. Its translation is CASSPGTSVYNEQFF.

This clonotype was observed a handful of times. A clone one base away is much larger, so this may be a read error. This chain uses TRBV7-3 with TRBJ1-2; a possible D gene is TRBD1 (6 bases). Germline CDR1 is SGHTA and CDR2 is FQGTGA. The CDR3 loop spans 15 amino acids. The CDR3 protein is CASSPQAGVTYGYPF. The CDR3 DNA sequence: TGTGCCAGCAGCCCCCAGGCAGGGGTTACCTATGGCTACCCCTTC.

Only a few counts were recorded for this clonotype. The rearrangement joins TRBV30 to TRBJ2-1; 9 bases are a match to TRBD2. This CDR3 contains 14 residues. With V trimmed by 2 bases and J by 4 bases, 3 bases remained unmatched. Germline CDR1 is GTSNPN and CDR2 is SVGIG (reference sequence). The DNA of the CDR3 is TGTGCCTGGAGTAGACTAGCGGAGTACAATGAGCAGTTCTTC. It encodes CAWSRLAEYNEQFF.

This chain links TRBV6-5 with TRBJ1-1; maybe TRBD1 (6 bases). The CDR3 covers 15 residues. V was cut by 2 bases and J by 1 base, with 11 bases left in between. Per the germline V gene, CDR1 is MNHEY and CDR2 is SVGAGI. The CDR3 sequence: CASSYEGRGNTEAFF. The CDR3 bases are TGTGCCAGCAGTTACGAGGGCAGGGGGAACACTGAAGCTTTCTTT.

Concerning this clonotype itself: This clone may be a read error of a much larger clone one base away. The chain links TRBV19 to TRBJ2-2; perhaps TRBD2 as D (5 bases). The germline CDR1 and CDR2 sequences are LNHDA and SQIVND (reference sequence). This CDR3 region has 13 residues. The CDR3 loop reads CASSIVVPGELLF. The CDR3 DNA follows: TGTGCCAGTAGTATAGTAGTTCCCGGGGAGCTGCTTTTT.

There are many counts of this clonotype. This rearrangement joins TRBV29-1 to TRBJ2-7; D is perhaps TRBD2 (5 bases). V was pared by 1 base and J by 8 bases, with 12 bases between. CDR1 and CDR2 from the germline V gene are SQVTM and ANQGSEA. CDR3 size: 12 residues. The DNA of the CDR3 is TGCAGCGTTGAAGGGACTTCTTTAAAGCAGTACTTC. Translated, it gives CSVEGTSLKQYF.

The chain combines TRBV18 with TRBJ2-1, with D uncertain. V was trimmed by 3 bases and J by 2 bases, leaving 17 bases between them. The CDR3 consists of 17 residues. CDR1 and CDR2 from the germline V gene are KGHSH and LQKENI. Here the CDR3 DNA reads TGTGCCAGCTCACCCTCAGTCAGGCCAACCGCCTACAATGAGCAGTTCTTC. Residues: CASSPSVRPTAYNEQFF.

In its sample, this clonotype was seen many times. This chain links TRBV9 with TRBJ2-2, with TRBD1 matching 7 bases. The CDR3 has 15 amino acids. The ends lost 5 bases at V and 0 bases at J; junction bases unmatched: 4. Germline CDR1 reads SGDLS; CDR2 reads YYNGEE. The CDR3 DNA is TGTGCCAGCAGTTTTGGACAGGCGAACACCGGGGAGCTGTTTTTT. Protein sequence: CASSFGQANTGELFF.

In the case of this clonotype: One base away lies a much larger clone, so this may be a sequencing read error. The chain joins TRBV6-5 to TRBJ2-7; D call uncertain. V lost 8 bases and J lost 3, with 11 bases in between. Germline assignment: CDR1 MNHEY and CDR2 SVGAGI. The CDR3 is made up of 12 amino acids. The CDR3 protein is CASRHGLYEQYF. The CDR3 DNA reads TGTGCCAGCCGGCACGGTCTCTACGAGCAGTACTTC.

Details on this clonotype: Germline is not matched at one junction end, which may reflect a read error. The chain uses TRBV27 and TRBJ1-6; 9 positions agree with TRBD1. The germline CDR1 and CDR2 sequences are MNHEY and SMNVEV (reference sequence). The CDR3 runs to 17 residues. The CDR3 region is CASRVRYRDRDNPPLHF. As DNA, the CDR3 is TGTGCCAGCAGAGTTCGATACCGGGACAGGGATAATCCACCCCTCCACTTT.

This clonotype has at least ten counts. V usage is TRBV6-6 and J usage is TRBJ2-1; D possibly corresponds to TRBD2 (6 bases). Germline values: CDR1 MNHNY, CDR2 SVGAGI (reference sequence). The length of the CDR3 is 16 residues. The germline V and J ends were trimmed by 0 bases and 0 bases, with 9 bases remaining between them. This chain's CDR3 is CASSYSASDSYNEQFF. The CDR3 DNA reads as TGTGCCAGCAGTTACTCGGCTAGCGACTCCTACAATGAGCAGTTCTTC.

Details on this clonotype: Possible read error: a much larger clone is one base away. The chain uses TRBV7-2 and TRBJ2-1; maybe TRBD2 (5 bases). The CDR3 runs 16 residues. In germline, CDR1 is SGHTA, CDR2 FQGNSA. CDR3 sequence: CASSPHGVRGSNEQLF. In DNA form, the CDR3 reads TGTGCCAGCAGCCCCCATGGGGTAAGAGGGTCCAATGAGCAGCTCTTC.

This clonotype has at least ten counts. The chain uses TRBV6-5 and TRBJ1-6; D unresolved. V gave up 6 bases and J gave up 10 bases, with 13 bases separating them. Germline CDR1 reads MNHEY; CDR2 reads SVGAGI. The CDR3 loop spans 13 amino acids. The CDR3 DNA is TGTGCCAGCAGCCAGAAAACCCTATCACCCCTCCACTTT. Translation: CASSQKTLSPLHF.

This chain connects TRBV12-5 to TRBJ2-2; D possibly uses TRBD1 or TRBD2 (6 bases each). There are 14 residues in the CDR3. Looked up from germline, CDR1 is LGHNT and CDR2 is FRNRAP. V lost 7 bases and J lost 6, with 15 bases in between. This chain's CDR3 is CASAFGGAPGELFF. CDR3 coding DNA: TGTGCTAGTGCCTTCGGGGGCGCCCCCGGGGAGCTGTTTTTT.

On this clonotype itself: This may come from a read error, since a much larger clone is one base off. The chain recombines TRBV20-1 with TRBJ2-3, with TRBD2 matching 11 bases. The CDR3 contains 16 residues. V was clipped by 4 bases and J by 4 bases; unmatched bases: 10. CDR1 and CDR2 (germline): DFQATT, SNEGSKA (reference sequence). In DNA form, the CDR3 reads TGCAGTGCTAAACTCACTAGCGGGAGTGTTGCAGATACGCAGTATTTT. This sequence encodes CSAKLTSGSVADTQYF.

V usage is TRBV7-8 and J usage is TRBJ2-5; TRBD2 matches at 14 bases. Trimming at V came to 3 bases and at J to 7 bases, leaving 7 bases not matched to a gene. CDR1 is SGHVS, CDR2 FQNEAQ, per germline. This CDR3 has 16 amino acids. CDR3 loop: CASSFPGLAGEVTQYF. The CDR3 DNA follows: TGTGCCAGCAGCTTTCCGGGACTAGCGGGAGAGGTGACCCAGTACTTC.

Details on this clonotype: One base away lies a much larger clone, so this may be a sequencing read error. The chain has TRBV7-9 and TRBJ2-1; TRBD2 matches 11 bases. This CDR3 spans 18 amino acids. Germline V gives CDR1 SEHNR, CDR2 FQNEAQ (reference sequence). CDR3 nucleotide sequence: TGTGCCAACAGCTCACCCCGACCGGGGACTAGCGGCTACAATGAGCAGTTCTTC. This translates into CANSSPRPGTSGYNEQFF.

This clonotype was seen at least ten times. The chain employs TRBV5-1 and TRBJ2-3, with D perhaps matching TRBD1 (6 bases). The CDR3 is 15 residues long. With 4 bases removed from V and 0 bases from J, the gap between germline ends came to 12 bases. CDR1 is SGHRS, CDR2 YFSETQ, per germline. The CDR3 sequence: CASSPWTVSTDTQYF. CDR3 coding DNA: TGCGCCAGCAGCCCATGGACAGTTAGCACAGATACGCAGTATTTT.

This clonotype has a count of ten or more. This chain joins TRBV5-1 and TRBJ2-5; no definite D call. Germline loops: CDR1 SGHRS, CDR2 YFSETQ. The CDR3 covers 16 residues. V lost 4 bases to trimming and J lost 1 base, with 17 bases between them. The CDR3 protein is CASSRWTSTPQETQYF. The CDR3 coding sequence is TGCGCCAGCAGCCGCTGGACGTCAACCCCCCAAGAGACCCAGTACTTC. Complete variable domain (other parts from reference TRBV5-1 and TRBJ2-5): KAGVTQTPRYLIKTRGQQVTLSCSPISGHRSVSWYQQTPGQGLQFLFEYFSETQRNKGNFPGRFSGRQFSNSRSEMNVSTLELGDSALYLCASSRWTSTPQETQYFGPGTRLLVL.

Note on this clonotype: Possible read error: a much larger clone is one base away. The CDR3 carries no conserved terminal phenylalanine or tryptophan, so it likely arises from a read error. The gene calls are TRBV6-2 or TRBV6-3 and TRBJ2-7; 8 positions match TRBD1. Germline CDR1 MNHEY, CDR2 SVGEGT. V was clipped by 10 bases and J by 2 bases; unmatched bases: 10. There are 14 residues in the CDR3. CDR3 residues: CATLDRGRTYEQYL. For the CDR3, the DNA is TGTGCCACCCTAGACAGGGGTCGAACCTACGAGCAGTACCTC.

As to this clonotype: A much larger clone lies one base from this, so it may be a read error. The chain has TRBV11-2 and TRBJ2-3, with 10 bases that match TRBD2. Germline trimming cut 1 base from V and 2 bases from J; bases unmatched to any gene: 6. Per the germline V gene, CDR1 is SGHAT and CDR2 is FQNNGV. The CDR3 consists of 17 residues. The CDR3 loop is CASSLGGTSENTDTQYF. The CDR3 DNA reads TGTGCCAGCAGCTTAGGGGGGACTAGCGAAAACACAGATACGCAGTATTTT.